This TCR beta chain is drawn from a study of cytomegalovirus exposure and HLA in healthy donors. The study, taken as a whole, reports: What TCR beta sequences reportedly achieved was accurate prediction of HLA-A and HLA-B alleles in most subjects. Compared with the roughly 700-donor mean, an Asian-associated ancestry cluster reportedly had fewer N-insertions, according to a later analysis. Most TCR sequences proved rare, with some public TCRs found in many donors.

CDR1 is SGHRS and CDR2 is YFSETQ in the germline V gene. Trimming shortened V by 4 bases and J by 2 bases, and 16 bases separated the two germline ends. The CDR3 runs to 16 residues. This clone has only a few counts. Antigen: not known. PCR involved 60 Vbeta and 13 Jbeta primers. Produced via immunoSEQ multiplex PCR; TCRdb's table is partial and in-frame only. Of 130,000 to 150,000 clones listed, around 73% are singletons. Material for sequencing was PBMCs. The V and J genes are TRBV5-1 and TRBJ1-3; TRBD1 might be the D (6 bases). The sequence was collected from a woman between 35 and 50 years old in good health and CMV-seronegative. The CDR3 DNA follows: TGCGCCAGCAGCCAGAATTCAGGGGAGCCTGGAAACACCATATATTTT. Translating gives CASSQNSGEPGNTIYF.